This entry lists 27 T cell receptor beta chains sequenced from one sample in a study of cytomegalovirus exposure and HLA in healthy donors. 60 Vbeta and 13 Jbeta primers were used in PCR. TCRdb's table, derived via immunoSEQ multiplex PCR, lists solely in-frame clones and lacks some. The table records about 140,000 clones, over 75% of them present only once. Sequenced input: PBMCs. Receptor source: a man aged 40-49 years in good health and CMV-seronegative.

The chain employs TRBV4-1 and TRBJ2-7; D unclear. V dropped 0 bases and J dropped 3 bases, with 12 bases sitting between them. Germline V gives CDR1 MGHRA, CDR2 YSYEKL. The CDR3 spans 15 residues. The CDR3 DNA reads TGCGCCAGCAGCCAAGAAGCGCTACTCTTCTACGAGCAGTACTTC. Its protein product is CASSQEALLFYEQYF.

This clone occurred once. The CDR3 protein is CATSRGERGAYQPQHF. CDR3 in DNA: TGTGCCACCAGCAGAGGTGAGCGGGGCGCATATCAGCCCCAGCATTTT. V is TRBV15 and J is TRBJ1-5; D is possibly TRBD1 (5 bases). The V gene's germline CDR1 is LNHNV and CDR2 YYDKDF (reference sequence). The CDR3 loop spans 16 amino acids. V lost 1 base and J lost 5, with 15 bases in between.

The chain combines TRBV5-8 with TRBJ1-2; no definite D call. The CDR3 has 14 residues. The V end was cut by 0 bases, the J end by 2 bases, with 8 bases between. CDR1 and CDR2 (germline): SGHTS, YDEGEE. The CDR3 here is CASSLVISNYGYTF. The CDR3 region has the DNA TGTGCCAGCAGCTTGGTAATTTCGAACTATGGCTACACCTTC.

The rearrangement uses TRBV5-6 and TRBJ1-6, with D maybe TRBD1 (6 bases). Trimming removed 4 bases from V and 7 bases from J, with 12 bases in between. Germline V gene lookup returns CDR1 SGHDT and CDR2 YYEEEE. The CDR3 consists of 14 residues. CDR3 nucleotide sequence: TGTGCCAGCAGCCAAACAGGGTTCAATTCACCCCTCCACTTT. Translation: CASSQTGFNSPLHF.

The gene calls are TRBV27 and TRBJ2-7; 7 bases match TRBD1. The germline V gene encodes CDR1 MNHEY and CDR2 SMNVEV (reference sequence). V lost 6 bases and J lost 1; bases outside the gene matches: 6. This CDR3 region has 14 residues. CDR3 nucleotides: TGTGCCAGCAGCGTAACAGGGGCATCCTACGAGCAGTACTTC. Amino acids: CASSVTGASYEQYF.

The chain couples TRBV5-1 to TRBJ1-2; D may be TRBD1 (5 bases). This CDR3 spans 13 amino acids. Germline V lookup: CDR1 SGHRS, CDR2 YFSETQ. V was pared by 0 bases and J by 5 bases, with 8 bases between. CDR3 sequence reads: CASSLDGQYGYTF. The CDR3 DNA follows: TGCGCCAGCAGCTTGGATGGACAATATGGCTACACCTTC.

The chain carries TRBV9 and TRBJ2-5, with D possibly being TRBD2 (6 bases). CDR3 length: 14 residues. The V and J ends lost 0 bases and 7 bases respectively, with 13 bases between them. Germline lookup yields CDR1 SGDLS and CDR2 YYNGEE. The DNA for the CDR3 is TGTGCCAGCAGCGTAGGAGGAGGGATGGTGACCCAGTACTTC. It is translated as CASSVGGGMVTQYF.

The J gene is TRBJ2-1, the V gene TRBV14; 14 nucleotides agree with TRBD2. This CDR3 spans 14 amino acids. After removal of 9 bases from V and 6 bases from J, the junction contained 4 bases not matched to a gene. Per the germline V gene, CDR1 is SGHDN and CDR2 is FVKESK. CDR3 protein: CASGLAGGPNEQFF. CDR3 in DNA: TGTGCCAGTGGACTAGCGGGGGGCCCCAATGAGCAGTTCTTC.

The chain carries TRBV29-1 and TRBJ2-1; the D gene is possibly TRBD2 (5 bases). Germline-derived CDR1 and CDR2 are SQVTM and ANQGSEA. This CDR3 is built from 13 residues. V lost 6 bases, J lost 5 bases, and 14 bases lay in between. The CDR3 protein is CSVIGVTDNEQFF. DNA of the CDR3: TGCAGCGTCATCGGGGTGACCGACAATGAGCAGTTCTTC.

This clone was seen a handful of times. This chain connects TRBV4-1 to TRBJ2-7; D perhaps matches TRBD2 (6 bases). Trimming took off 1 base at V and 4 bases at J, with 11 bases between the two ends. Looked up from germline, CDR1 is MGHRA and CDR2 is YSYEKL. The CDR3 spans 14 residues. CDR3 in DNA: TGCGCCAGCAGCCAAGCTACTAGCATATACGAGCAGTACTTC. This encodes CASSQATSIYEQYF.

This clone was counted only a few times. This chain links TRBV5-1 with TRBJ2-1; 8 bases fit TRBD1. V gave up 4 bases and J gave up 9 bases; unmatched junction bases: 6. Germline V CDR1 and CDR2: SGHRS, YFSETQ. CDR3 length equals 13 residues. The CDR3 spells CASSVTGDLEQFF. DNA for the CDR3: TGCGCCAGCAGCGTGACAGGGGACCTTGAGCAGTTCTTC.

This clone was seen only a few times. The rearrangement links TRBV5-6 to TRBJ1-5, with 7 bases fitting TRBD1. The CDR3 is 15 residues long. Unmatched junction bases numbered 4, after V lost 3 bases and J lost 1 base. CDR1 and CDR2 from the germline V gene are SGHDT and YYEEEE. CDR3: CASSYLQGSNQPQHF. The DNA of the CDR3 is TGTGCCAGCAGCTACCTACAGGGGAGCAATCAGCCCCAGCATTTT.

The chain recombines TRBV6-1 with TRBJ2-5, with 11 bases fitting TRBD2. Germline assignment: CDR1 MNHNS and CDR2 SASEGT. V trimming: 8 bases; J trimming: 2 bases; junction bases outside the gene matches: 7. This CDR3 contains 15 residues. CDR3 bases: TGTGCCAGCCGGATTAGCGGGGGGGGTCAAGAGACCCAGTACTTC. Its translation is CASRISGGGQETQYF.

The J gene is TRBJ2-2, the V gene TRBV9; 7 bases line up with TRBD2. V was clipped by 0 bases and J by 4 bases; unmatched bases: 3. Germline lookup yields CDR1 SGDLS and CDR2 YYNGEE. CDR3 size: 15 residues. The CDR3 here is CASSVGGGSTGELFF. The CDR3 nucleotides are TGTGCCAGCAGCGTAGGGGGGGGGAGCACCGGGGAGCTGTTTTTT. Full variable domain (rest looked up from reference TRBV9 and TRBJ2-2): DSGVTQTPKHLITATGQRVTLRCSPRSGDLSVYWYQQSLDQGLQFLIQYYNGEERAKGNILERFSAQQFPDLHSELNLSSLELGDSALYFCASSVGGGSTGELFFGEGSRLTVL.

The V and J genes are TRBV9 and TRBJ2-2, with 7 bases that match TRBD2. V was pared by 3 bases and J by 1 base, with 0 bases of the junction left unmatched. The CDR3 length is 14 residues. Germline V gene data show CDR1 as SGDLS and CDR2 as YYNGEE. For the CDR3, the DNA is TGTGCCAGCAGCGGGGGGGGGAACACCGGGGAGCTGTTTTTT. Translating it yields CASSGGGNTGELFF. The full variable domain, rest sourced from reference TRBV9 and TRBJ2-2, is DSGVTQTPKHLITATGQRVTLRCSPRSGDLSVYWYQQSLDQGLQFLIQYYNGEERAKGNILERFSAQQFPDLHSELNLSSLELGDSALYFCASSGGGNTGELFFGEGSRLTVL.

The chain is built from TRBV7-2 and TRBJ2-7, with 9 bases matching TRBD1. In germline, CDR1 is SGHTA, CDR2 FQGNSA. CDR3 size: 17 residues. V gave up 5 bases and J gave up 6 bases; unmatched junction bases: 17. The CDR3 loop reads CASSRKPPGTGLSEQYF. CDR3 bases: TGTGCCAGCAGCCGAAAACCCCCCGGGACAGGGTTAAGCGAGCAGTACTTC.

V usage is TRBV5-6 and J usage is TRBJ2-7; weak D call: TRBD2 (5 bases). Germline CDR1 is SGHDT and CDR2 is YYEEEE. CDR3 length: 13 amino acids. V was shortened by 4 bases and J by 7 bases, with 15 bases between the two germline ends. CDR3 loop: CASSQLRGPEQYF. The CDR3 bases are TGTGCCAGCAGCCAACTCAGAGGGCCTGAGCAGTACTTC.

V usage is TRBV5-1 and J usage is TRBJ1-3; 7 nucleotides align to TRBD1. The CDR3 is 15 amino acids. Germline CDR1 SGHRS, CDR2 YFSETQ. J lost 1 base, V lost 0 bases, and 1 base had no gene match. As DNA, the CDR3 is TGCGCCAGCAGCTTGGCGGGACAGTCTGGAAACACCATATATTTT. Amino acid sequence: CASSLAGQSGNTIYF.

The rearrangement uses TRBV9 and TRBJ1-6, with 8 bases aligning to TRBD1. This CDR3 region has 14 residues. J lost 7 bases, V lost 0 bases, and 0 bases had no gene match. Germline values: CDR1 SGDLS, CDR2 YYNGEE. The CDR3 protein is CASSVGQGNSPLHF. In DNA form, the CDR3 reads TGTGCCAGCAGCGTAGGACAGGGGAATTCACCCCTCCACTTT. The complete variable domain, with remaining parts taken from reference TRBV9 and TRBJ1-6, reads DSGVTQTPKHLITATGQRVTLRCSPRSGDLSVYWYQQSLDQGLQFLIQYYNGEERAKGNILERFSAQQFPDLHSELNLSSLELGDSALYFCASSVGQGNSPLHFGNGTRLTVT.

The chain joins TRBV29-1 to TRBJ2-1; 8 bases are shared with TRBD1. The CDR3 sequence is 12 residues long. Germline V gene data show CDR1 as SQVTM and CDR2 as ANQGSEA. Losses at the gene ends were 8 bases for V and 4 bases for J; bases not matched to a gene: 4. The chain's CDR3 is CSPRTGYNEQFF. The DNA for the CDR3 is TGCAGCCCCCGGACAGGGTACAATGAGCAGTTCTTC.

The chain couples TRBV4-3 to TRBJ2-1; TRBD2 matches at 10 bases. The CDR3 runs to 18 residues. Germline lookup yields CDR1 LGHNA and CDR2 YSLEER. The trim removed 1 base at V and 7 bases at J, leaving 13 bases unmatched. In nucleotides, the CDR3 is TGCGCCAGCAGCCAAGCCTTTGGAGCGGGGGGGCCTGGTAATGAGCAGTTCTTC. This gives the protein CASSQAFGAGGPGNEQFF.

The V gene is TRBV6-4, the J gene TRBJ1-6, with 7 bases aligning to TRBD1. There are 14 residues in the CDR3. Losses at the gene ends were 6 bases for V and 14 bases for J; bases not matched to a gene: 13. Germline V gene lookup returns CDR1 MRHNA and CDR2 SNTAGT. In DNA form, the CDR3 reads TGTGCCAGCAGGAAAGGGACAGCTAATTCGGCCCTCCACTTT. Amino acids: CASRKGTANSALHF.

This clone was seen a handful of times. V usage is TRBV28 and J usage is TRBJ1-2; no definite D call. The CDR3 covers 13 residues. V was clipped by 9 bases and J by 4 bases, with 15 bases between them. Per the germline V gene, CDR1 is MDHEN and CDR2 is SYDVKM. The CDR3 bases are TGTGCCAGTGCAGCTAGGAATACCTATGGCTACACCTTC. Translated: CASAARNTYGYTF.

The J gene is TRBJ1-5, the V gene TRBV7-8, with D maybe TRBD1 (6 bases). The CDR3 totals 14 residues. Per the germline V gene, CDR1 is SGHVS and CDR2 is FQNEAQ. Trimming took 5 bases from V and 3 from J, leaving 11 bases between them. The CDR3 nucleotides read TGTGCCAGCAGCCCTCGGACAGACAATCAGCCCCAGCATTTT. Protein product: CASSPRTDNQPQHF.

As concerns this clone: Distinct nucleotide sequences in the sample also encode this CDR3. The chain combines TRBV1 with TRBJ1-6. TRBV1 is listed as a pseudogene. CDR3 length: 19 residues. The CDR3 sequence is CTSSQDRKGGPPYNSPLHF. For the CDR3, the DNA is TGCACCAGCAGCCAAGATCGAAAAGGAGGCCCTCCCTATAATTCACCCCTCCACTTT.

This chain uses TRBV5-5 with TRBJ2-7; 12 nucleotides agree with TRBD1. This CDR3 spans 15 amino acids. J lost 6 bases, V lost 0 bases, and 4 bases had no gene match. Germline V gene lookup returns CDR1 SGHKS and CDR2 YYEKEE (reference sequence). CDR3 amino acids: CASSLEGTGGGEQYF. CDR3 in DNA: TGTGCCAGCAGCTTGGAGGGGACAGGGGGCGGCGAGCAGTACTTC. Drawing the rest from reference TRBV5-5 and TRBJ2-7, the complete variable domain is DAGVTQSPTHLIKTRGQQVTLRCSPISGHKSVSWYQQVLGQGPQFIFQYYEKEERGRGNFPDRFSARQFPNYSSELNVNALLLGDSALYLCASSLEGTGGGEQYFGPGTRLTVT.

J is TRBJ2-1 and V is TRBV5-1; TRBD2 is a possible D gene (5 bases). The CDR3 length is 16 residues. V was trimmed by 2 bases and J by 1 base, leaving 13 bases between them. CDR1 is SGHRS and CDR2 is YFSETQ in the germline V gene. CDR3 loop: CASSFPLAGSYNEQFF. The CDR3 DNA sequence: TGCGCCAGCAGCTTCCCATTGGCGGGTTCCTACAATGAGCAGTTCTTC.